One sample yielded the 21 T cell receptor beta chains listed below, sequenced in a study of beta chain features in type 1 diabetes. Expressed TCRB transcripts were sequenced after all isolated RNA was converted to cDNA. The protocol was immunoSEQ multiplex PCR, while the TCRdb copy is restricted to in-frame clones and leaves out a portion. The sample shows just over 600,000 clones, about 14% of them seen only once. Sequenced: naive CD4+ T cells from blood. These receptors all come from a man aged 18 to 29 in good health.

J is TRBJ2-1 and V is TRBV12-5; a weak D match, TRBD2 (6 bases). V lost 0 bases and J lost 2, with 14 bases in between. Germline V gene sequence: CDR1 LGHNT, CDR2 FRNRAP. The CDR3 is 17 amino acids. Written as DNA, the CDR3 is TGTGCTAGTGGTTTGGTACTGGAGGGGTCCCCCTACAATGAGCAGTTCTTC. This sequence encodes CASGLVLEGSPYNEQFF. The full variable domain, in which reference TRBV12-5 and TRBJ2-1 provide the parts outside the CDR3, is DARVTQTPRHKVTEMGQEVTMRCQPILGHNTVFWYRQTMMQGLELLAYFRNRAPLDDSGMPKDRFSAEMPDATLATLKIQPSEPRDSAVYFCASGLVLEGSPYNEQFFGPGTRLTVL.

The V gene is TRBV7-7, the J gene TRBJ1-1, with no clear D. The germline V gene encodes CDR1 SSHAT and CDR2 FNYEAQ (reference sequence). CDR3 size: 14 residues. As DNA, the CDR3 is TGTGCTACGACCCGGGAAAGCATGAACACTGAAGCTTTCTTT. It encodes CATTRESMNTEAFF.

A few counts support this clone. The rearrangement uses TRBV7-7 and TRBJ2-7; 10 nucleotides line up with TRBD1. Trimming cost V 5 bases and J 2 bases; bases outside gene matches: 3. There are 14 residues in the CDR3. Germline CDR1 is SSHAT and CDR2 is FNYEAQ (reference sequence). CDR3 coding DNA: TGTGCCAGCAGCGTAGGGACAGGGGCCTACGAGCAGTACTTC. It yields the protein CASSVGTGAYEQYF. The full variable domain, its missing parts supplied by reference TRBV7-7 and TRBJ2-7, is GAGVSQSPRYKVTKRGQDVTLRCDPISSHATLYWYQQALGQGPEFLTYFNYEAQPDKSGLPSDRFSAERPEGSISTLTIQRTEQRDSAMYRCASSVGTGAYEQYFGPGTRLTVT.

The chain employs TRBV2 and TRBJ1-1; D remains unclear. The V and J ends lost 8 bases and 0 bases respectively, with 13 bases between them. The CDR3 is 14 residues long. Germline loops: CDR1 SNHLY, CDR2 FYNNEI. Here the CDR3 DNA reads TGTGCCAGCCGACTGGTCACGTTGAACACTGAAGCTTTCTTT. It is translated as CASRLVTLNTEAFF.

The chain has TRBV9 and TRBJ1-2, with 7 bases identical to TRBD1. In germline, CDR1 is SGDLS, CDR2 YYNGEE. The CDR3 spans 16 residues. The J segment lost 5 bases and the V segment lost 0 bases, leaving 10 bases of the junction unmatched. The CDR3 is CASSVDRGRTFYGYTF. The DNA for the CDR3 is TGTGCCAGCAGCGTAGACAGGGGACGGACCTTTTATGGCTACACCTTC.

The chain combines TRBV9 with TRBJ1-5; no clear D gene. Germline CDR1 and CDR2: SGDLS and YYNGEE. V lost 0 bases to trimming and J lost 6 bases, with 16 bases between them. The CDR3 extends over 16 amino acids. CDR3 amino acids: CASSVGGRIAVQPQHF. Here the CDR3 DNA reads TGTGCCAGCAGCGTAGGGGGTAGGATCGCTGTTCAGCCCCAGCATTTT. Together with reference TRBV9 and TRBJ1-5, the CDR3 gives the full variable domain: DSGVTQTPKHLITATGQRVTLRCSPRSGDLSVYWYQQSLDQGLQFLIQYYNGEERAKGNILERFSAQQFPDLHSELNLSSLELGDSALYFCASSVGGRIAVQPQHFGDGTRLSIL.

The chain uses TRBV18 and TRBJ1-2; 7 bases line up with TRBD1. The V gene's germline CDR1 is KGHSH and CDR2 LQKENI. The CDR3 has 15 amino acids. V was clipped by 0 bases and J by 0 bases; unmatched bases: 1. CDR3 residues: CASSPPGQPNYGYTF. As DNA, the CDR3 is TGTGCCAGCTCACCACCGGGACAGCCTAACTATGGCTACACCTTC.

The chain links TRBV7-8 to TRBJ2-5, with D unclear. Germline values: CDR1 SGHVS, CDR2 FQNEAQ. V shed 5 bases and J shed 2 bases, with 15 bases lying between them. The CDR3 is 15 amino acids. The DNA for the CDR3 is TGTGCCAGCAGCACCCAGGTTGGTTGGCAAGAGACCCAGTACTTC. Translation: CASSTQVGWQETQYF.

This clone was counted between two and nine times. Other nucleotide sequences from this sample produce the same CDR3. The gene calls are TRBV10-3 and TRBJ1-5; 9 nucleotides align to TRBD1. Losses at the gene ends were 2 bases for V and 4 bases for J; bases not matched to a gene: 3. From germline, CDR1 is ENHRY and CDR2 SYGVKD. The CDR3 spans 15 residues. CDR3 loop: CAISEPGQGNQPQHF. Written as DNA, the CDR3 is TGTGCCATCAGTGAGCCGGGACAGGGAAATCAGCCCCAGCATTTT.

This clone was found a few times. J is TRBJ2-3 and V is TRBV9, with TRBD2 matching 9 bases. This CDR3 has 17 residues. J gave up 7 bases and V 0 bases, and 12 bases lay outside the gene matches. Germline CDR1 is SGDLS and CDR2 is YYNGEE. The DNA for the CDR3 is TGTGCCAGCAGCGTAGTGTCTAGCGGGGCCCCGGGACATACGCAGTATTTT. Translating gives CASSVVSSGAPGHTQYF.

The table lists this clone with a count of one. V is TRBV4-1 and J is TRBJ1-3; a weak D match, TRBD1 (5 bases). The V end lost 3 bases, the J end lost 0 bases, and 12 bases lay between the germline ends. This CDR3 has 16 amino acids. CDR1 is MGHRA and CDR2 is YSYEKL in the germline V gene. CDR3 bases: TGCGCCAGCAGCCAGGGCAGGGCTCGCTCTGGAAACACCATATATTTT. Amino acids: CASSQGRARSGNTIYF.

The CDR3 loop is CASSSSQGTFEKLFF. The CDR3 DNA follows: TGTGCCAGCAGTTCGTCACAGGGCACGTTCGAAAAACTGTTTTTT. The chain employs TRBV28 and TRBJ1-4, with D tentatively TRBD1 (6 bases). V dropped 4 bases and J dropped 8 bases, with 17 bases sitting between them. The CDR3 contains 15 residues. Per the germline V gene, CDR1 is MDHEN and CDR2 is SYDVKM.

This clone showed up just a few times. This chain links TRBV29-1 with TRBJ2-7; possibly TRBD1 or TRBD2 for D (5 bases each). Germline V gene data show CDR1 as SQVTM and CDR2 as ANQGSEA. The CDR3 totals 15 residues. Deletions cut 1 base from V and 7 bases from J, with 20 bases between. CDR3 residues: CSVEGAGAGLDEQYF. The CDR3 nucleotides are TGCAGCGTTGAAGGGGCCGGGGCCGGACTTGATGAGCAGTACTTC.

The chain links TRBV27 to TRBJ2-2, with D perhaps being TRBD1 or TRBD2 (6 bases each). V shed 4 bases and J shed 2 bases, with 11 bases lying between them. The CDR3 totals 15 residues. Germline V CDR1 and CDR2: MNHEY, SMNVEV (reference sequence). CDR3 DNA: TGTGCCAGCAGTTACGGGGGCCGAAACACCGGGGAGCTGTTTTTT. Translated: CASSYGGRNTGELFF.

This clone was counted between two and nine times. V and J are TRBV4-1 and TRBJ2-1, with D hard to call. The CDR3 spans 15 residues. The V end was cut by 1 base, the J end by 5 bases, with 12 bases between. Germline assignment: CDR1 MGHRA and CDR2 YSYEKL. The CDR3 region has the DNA TGCGCCAGCAGCCAAGTTTGGTCCAATCACAATGAGCAGTTCTTC. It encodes CASSQVWSNHNEQFF.

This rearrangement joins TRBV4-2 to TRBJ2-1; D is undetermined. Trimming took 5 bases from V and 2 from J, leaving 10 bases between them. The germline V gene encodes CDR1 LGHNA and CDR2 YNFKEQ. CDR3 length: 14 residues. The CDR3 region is CASSESRTYNEQFF. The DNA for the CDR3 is TGTGCCAGCAGCGAATCCCGTACCTACAATGAGCAGTTCTTC.

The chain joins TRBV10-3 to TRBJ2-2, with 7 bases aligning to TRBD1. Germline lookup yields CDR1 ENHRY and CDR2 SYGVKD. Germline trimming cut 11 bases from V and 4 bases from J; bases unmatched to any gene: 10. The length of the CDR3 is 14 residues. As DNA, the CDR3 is TGTGCCTCAAGGACCGGACAGGCCACCGGGGAGCTGTTTTTT. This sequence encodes CASRTGQATGELFF.

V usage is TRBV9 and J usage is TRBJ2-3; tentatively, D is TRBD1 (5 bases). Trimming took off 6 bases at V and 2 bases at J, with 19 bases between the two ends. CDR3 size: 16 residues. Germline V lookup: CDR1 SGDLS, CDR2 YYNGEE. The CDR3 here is CASTPRDRILTDTQYF. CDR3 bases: TGTGCCAGCACCCCCAGGGATAGGATACTCACAGATACGCAGTATTTT.

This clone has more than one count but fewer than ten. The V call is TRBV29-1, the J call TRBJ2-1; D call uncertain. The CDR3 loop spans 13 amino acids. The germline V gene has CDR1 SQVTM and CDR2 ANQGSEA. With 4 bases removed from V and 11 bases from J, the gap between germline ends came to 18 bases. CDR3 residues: CSVVHTVGGKQFF. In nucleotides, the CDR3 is TGCAGCGTTGTACACACGGTGGGTGGTAAGCAGTTCTTC.

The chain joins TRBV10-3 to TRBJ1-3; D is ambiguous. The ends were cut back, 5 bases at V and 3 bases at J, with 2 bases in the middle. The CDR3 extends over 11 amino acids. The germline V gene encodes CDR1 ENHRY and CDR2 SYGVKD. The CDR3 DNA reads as TGTGCCATCAGTCTTGGAAACACCATATATTTT. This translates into CAISLGNTIYF.

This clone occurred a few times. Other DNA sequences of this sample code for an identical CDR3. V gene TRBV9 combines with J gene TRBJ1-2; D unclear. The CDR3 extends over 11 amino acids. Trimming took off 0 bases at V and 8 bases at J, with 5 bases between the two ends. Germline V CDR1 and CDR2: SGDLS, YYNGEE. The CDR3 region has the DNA TGTGCCAGCAGCGTAGGGAGCGGCTACACCTTC. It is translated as CASSVGSGYTF.